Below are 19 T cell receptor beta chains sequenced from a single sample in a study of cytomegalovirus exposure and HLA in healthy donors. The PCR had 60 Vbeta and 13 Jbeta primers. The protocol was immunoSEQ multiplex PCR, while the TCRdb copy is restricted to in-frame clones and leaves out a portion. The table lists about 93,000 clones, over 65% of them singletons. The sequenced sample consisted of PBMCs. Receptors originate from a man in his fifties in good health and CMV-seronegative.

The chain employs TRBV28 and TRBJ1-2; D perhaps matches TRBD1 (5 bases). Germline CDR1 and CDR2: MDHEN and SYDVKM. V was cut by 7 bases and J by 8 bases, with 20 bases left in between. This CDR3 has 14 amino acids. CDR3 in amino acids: CASISPGEAGGYTF. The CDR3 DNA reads TGTGCCAGCATATCACCGGGGGAGGCGGGGGGCTACACCTTC.

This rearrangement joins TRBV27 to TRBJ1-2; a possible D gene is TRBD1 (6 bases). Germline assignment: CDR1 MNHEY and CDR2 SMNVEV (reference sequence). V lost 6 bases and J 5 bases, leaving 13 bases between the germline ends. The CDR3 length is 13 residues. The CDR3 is CASSRFQGYGYTF. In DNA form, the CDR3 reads TGTGCCAGCAGCCGTTTCCAGGGGTATGGCTACACCTTC.

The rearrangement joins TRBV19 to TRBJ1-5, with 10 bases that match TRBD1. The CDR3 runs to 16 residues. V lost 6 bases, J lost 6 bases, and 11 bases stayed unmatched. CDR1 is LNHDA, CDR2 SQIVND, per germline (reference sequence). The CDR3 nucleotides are TGTGCCAGTAGCCGGGACAGGGGAACGGTCGGTCAGCCCCAGCATTTT. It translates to CASSRDRGTVGQPQHF.

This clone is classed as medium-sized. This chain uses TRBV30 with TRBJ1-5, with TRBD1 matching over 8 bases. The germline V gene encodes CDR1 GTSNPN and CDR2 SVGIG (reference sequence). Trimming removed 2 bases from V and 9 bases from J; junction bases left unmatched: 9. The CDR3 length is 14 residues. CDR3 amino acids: CAWSRGTGGWPQHF. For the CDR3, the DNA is TGTGCCTGGAGTCGCGGCACAGGGGGTTGGCCCCAGCATTTT.

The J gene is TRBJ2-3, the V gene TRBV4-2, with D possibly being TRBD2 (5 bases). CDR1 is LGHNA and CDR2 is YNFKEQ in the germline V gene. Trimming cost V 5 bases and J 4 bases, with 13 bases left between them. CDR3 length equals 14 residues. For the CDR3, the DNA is TGTGCCAGCAGCAAGCGGAGGACCGCAGATACGCAGTATTTT. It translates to CASSKRRTADTQYF.

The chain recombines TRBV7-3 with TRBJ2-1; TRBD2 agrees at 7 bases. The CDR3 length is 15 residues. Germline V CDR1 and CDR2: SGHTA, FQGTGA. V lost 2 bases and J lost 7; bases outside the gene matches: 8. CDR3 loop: CASSLAGRVRNEQFF. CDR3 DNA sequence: TGTGCCAGCAGCTTAGCGGGGAGGGTGAGGAATGAGCAGTTCTTC.

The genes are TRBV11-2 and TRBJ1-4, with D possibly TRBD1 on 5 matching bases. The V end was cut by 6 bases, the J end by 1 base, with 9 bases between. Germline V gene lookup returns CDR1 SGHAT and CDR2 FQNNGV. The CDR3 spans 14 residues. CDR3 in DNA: TGTGCCAGCAGGCAGGGCTTAACTAATGAAAAACTGTTTTTT. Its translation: CASRQGLTNEKLFF. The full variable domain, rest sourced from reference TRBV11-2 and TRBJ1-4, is EAGVAQSPRYKIIEKRQSVAFWCNPISGHATLYWYQQILGQGPKLLIQFQNNGVVDDSQLPKDRFSAERLKGVDSTLKIQPAKLEDSAVYLCASRQGLTNEKLFFGSGTQLSVL.

The chain's CDR3 is CASSIYGTASNQPQHF. The CDR3 nucleotides read TGTGCCAGTAGTATTTATGGGACAGCAAGCAATCAGCCCCAGCATTTT. V usage is TRBV19 and J usage is TRBJ1-5; 7 nucleotides match TRBD1. With 3 bases clipped from V and 1 base from J, the junction kept 6 bases outside the gene matches. Germline V gene data show CDR1 as LNHDA and CDR2 as SQIVND (reference sequence). CDR3 length: 16 residues.

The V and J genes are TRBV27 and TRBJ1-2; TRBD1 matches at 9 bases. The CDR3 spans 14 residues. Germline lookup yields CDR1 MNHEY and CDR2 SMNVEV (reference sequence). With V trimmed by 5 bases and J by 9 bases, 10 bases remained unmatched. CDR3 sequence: CASSDTQGALSYTF. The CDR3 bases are TGTGCCAGCAGTGACACACAGGGGGCTTTAAGCTACACCTTC.

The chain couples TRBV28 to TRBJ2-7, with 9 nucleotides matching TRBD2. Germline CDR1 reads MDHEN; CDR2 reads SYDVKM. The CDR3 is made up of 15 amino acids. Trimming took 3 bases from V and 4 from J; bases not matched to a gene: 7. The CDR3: CASSFSAGGGYEQYF. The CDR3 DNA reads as TGTGCCAGCAGTTTCTCGGCGGGAGGGGGTTACGAGCAGTACTTC.

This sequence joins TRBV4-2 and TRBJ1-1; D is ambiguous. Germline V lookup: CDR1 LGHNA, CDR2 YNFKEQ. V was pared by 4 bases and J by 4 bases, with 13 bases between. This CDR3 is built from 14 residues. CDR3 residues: CASSLQVGGTEAFF. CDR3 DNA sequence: TGTGCCAGCAGCCTCCAGGTGGGTGGCACTGAAGCTTTCTTT.

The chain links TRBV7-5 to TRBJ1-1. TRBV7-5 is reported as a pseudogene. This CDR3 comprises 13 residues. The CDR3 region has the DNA TGTGCCAGAAGATGCGGGATTTGGACTGAAGCTTTCTTT. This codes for CARRCGIWTEAFF.

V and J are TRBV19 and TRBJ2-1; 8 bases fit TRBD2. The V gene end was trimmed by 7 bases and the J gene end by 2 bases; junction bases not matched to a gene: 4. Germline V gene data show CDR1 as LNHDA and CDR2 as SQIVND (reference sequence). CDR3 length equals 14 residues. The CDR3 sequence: CASITSGPYNEQFF. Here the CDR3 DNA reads TGTGCCAGTATTACTAGCGGCCCCTACAATGAGCAGTTCTTC.

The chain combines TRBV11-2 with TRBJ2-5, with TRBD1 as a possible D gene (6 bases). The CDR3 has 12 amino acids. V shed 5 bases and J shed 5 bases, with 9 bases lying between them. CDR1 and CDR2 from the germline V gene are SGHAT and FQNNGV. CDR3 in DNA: TGTGCCAGCAGCCAGGGGCGGGAGACCCAGTACTTC. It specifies CASSQGRETQYF.

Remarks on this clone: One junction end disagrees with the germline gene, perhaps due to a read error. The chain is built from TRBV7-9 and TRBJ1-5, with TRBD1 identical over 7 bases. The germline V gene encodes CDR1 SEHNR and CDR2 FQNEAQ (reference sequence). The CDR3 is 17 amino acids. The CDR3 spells CSSSPSAGGARNQPQHF. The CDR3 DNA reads TGTTCCAGCAGCCCCTCGGCAGGGGGAGCGCGCAATCAGCCCCAGCATTTT.

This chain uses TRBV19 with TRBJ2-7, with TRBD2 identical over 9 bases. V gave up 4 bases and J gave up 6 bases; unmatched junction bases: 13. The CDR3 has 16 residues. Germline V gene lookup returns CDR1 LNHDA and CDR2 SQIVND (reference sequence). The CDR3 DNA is TGTGCCAGTAGTAGTCCGCCGGGACTAGCAGTAGGCGAGCAGTACTTC. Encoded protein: CASSSPPGLAVGEQYF.

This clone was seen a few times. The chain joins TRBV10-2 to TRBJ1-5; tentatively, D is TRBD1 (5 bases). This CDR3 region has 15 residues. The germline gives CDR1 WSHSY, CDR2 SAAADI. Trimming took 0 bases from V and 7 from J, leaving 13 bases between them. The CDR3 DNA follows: TGCGCCAGCAGTGAGTCGGGTAAGGGGAACCAGCCCCAGCATTTT. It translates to CASSESGKGNQPQHF.

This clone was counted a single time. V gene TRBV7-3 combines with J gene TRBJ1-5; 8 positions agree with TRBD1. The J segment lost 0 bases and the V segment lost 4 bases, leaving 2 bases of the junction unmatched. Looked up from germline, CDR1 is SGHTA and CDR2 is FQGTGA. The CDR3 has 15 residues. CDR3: CASSWTGHSNQPQHF. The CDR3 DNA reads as TGTGCCAGCAGCTGGACAGGGCATAGCAATCAGCCCCAGCATTTT.

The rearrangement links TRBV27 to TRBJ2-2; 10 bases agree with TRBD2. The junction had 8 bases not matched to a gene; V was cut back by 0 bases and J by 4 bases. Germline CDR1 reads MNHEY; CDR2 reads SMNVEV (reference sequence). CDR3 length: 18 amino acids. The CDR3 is CASSLSTASGRGTGELFF. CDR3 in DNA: TGTGCCAGCAGTTTATCGACGGCTAGCGGGAGAGGCACCGGGGAGCTGTTTTTT.